The 10 T cell receptor beta chains given below trace back to one sample, sequenced in a study of Ad26.COV2.S vaccination and SARS-CoV-2 variants. The protocol was immunoSEQ multiplex PCR, while the TCRdb copy is restricted to in-frame clones and leaves out a portion. The data hold 350,000 to 450,000 clones, with roughly 94% observed a single time. The source was peripheral blood, collected after recovery from COVID-19. These receptors all stem from a human donor who had recovered from COVID-19.

The chain employs TRBV5-4 and TRBJ1-1; D is possibly TRBD1 (5 bases). The V end was cut by 7 bases, the J end by 6 bases, with 19 bases between. The CDR3 totals 14 residues. Germline V lookup: CDR1 SGHNT, CDR2 YYREEE (reference sequence). The CDR3 nucleotides are TGTGCCAGCCGAGAAACCAGGGTCGGTTCTGAAGCTTTCTTT. The encoded protein is CASRETRVGSEAFF. The full variable domain, its missing parts supplied by reference TRBV5-4 and TRBJ1-1, is ETGVTQSPTHLIKTRGQQVTLRCSSQSGHNTVSWYQQALGQGPQFIFQYYREEENGRGNFPPRFSGLQFPNYSSELNVNALELDDSALYLCASRETRVGSEAFFGQGTRLTVV.

The V and J genes are TRBV19 and TRBJ1-4, with 7 bases aligning to TRBD1. V dropped 7 bases and J dropped 0; count of bases not matched to a gene: 14. The CDR3 loop spans 18 amino acids. The germline gives CDR1 LNHDA, CDR2 SQIVND (reference sequence). CDR3 sequence: CASIKGGFSRPTNEKLFF. Written as DNA, the CDR3 is TGTGCCAGTATCAAAGGGGGCTTCTCCCGACCAACTAATGAAAAACTGTTTTTT.

This rearrangement joins TRBV7-2 to TRBJ2-3, with TRBD2 matching 11 bases. J lost 5 bases, V lost 5 bases, and 3 bases had no gene match. The CDR3 sequence is 14 residues long. CDR1 is SGHTA and CDR2 is FQGNSA in the germline V gene. CDR3 nucleotide sequence: TGTGCCAGCAGCCCCGGGACTAGCGGAGATACGCAGTATTTT. Its translation is CASSPGTSGDTQYF. Full variable domain (remainder filled in from reference TRBV7-2 and TRBJ2-3): GAGVSQSPSNKVTEKGKDVELRCDPISGHTALYWYRQSLGQGLEFLIYFQGNSAPDKSGLPSDRFSAERTGGSVSTLTIQRTQQEDSAVYLCASSPGTSGDTQYFGPGTRLTVL.

This clone showed up just once. An end of the junction differs from the germline gene, which may be a read error. V gene TRBV7-7 combines with J gene TRBJ2-3; 8 bases map to TRBD2. This CDR3 spans 16 amino acids. Germline assignment: CDR1 SSHAT and CDR2 FNYEAQ (reference sequence). The CDR3 loop reads CASSSRTSRRSDTQYF. As DNA, the CDR3 is TGTGCTAGCAGCTCGAGGACTAGCAGGAGGTCAGATACGCAGTATTTT.

The gene calls are TRBV5-1 and TRBJ2-7; 11 nucleotides match TRBD1. The germline V gene encodes CDR1 SGHRS and CDR2 YFSETQ. Trimming took 4 bases from V and 7 from J; bases not matched to a gene: 10. CDR3 length: 15 amino acids. The CDR3 protein is CASSPGDRGGYEQYF. The CDR3 DNA reads as TGCGCCAGCAGCCCGGGGGACAGGGGGGGTTATGAGCAGTACTTC.

This clone was seen a single time. The V and J genes are TRBV9 and TRBJ2-3; TRBD2 aligns across 8 bases. This CDR3 is built from 16 residues. Germline CDR1 is SGDLS and CDR2 is YYNGEE. V was pared by 4 bases and J by 4 bases, with 11 bases of the junction left unmatched. The chain's CDR3 is CASSLVGRGGPDTQYF. CDR3 bases: TGTGCCAGCAGCCTCGTGGGGCGCGGGGGGCCAGATACGCAGTATTTT.

This chain uses TRBV25-1 with TRBJ1-4, with D maybe TRBD1 (5 bases). Between the trimmed V and J ends, which lost 6 bases and 8 bases, there was a span of 19 bases. CDR3 length: 15 residues. CDR1 and CDR2 (germline): MGHDK, SYGVNS. CDR3 region: CASSAAGQGVEKLFF. The CDR3 region has the DNA TGTGCCAGCAGCGCTGCGGGGCAGGGAGTGGAAAAACTGTTTTTT.

This clone has a handful of counts. The chain links TRBV28 to TRBJ1-1; D remains unclear. CDR1 is MDHEN and CDR2 is SYDVKM in the germline V gene. CDR3 length equals 13 residues. Deletions cut 7 bases from V and 1 base from J, with 10 bases between. The CDR3 is CASIPPGNTEAFF. CDR3 bases: TGTGCCAGCATCCCCCCAGGGAACACTGAAGCTTTCTTT.

The chain is built from TRBV7-9 and TRBJ1-2; TRBD1 agrees at 7 bases. The CDR3 covers 17 residues. Trimming cost V 2 bases and J 7 bases; bases outside gene matches: 16. Germline assignment: CDR1 SEHNR and CDR2 FQNEAQ (reference sequence). The CDR3 DNA is TGTGCCAGCAGCTTATACCCGGGACAGACATTGTTGGGTGGCTACACCTTC. The encoded protein is CASSLYPGQTLLGGYTF.

The chain joins TRBV2 to TRBJ1-2, with 7 nucleotides matching TRBD1. This CDR3 is built from 14 residues. The trim removed 5 bases at V and 6 bases at J, leaving 9 bases unmatched. CDR1 is SNHLY, CDR2 FYNNEI, per germline. CDR3 residues: CASSLRQGRDGYTF. The CDR3 nucleotides are TGTGCCAGCAGTCTACGACAGGGTAGGGATGGCTACACCTTC. The whole variable domain, remainder taken from reference TRBV2 and TRBJ1-2, is EPEVTQTPSHQVTQMGQEVILRCVPISNHLYFYWYRQILGQKVEFLVSFYNNEISEKSEIFDDQFSVERPDGSNFTLKIRSTKLEDSAMYFCASSLRQGRDGYTFGSGTRLTVV.